This entry lists 25 T cell receptor beta chains sequenced from one sample in a study of blood T cell repertoires in COVID-19. Produced via immunoSEQ multiplex PCR; TCRdb's table is partial and in-frame only. The table lists roughly 130,000 clones, 84% of them singletons. Sequencing input: PBMCs or T cells enriched from blood (not recorded which). These receptors came from a woman younger than 45 who had recovered from COVID-19.

The table lists this clone with a few counts. The gene calls are TRBV2 and TRBJ2-1, with D possibly TRBD2 on 6 matching bases. Germline CDR1 and CDR2: SNHLY and FYNNEI. V was trimmed by 4 bases and J by 5 bases, leaving 12 bases between them. The CDR3 is made up of 14 amino acids. The CDR3 DNA reads TGTGCCAGCAGTGCAGCGGGCCGAAACAATGAGCAGTTCTTC. Amino acids: CASSAAGRNNEQFF.

The rearrangement uses TRBV29-1 and TRBJ2-5; D is perhaps TRBD2 (5 bases). The CDR3 spans 17 residues. Germline V gene lookup returns CDR1 SQVTM and CDR2 ANQGSEA. Trimming left V 7 bases short and J 5 bases short, with 29 bases between. Written as DNA, the CDR3 is TGCAGCGCCGACCCCGGAACGGGATCTTCCGGCTGGGAGACCCAGTACTTC. It translates to CSADPGTGSSGWETQYF.

This clone was seen only once. The J gene is TRBJ2-3, the V gene TRBV28, with 8 bases fitting TRBD1. The ends lost 7 bases at V and 5 bases at J; junction bases unmatched: 14. In germline, CDR1 is MDHEN, CDR2 SYDVKM. The CDR3 length is 16 residues. The CDR3 DNA reads TGTGCCAGCAACCCAGGCCCCCCGACAGGGGTAGATACGCAGTATTTT. Translating gives CASNPGPPTGVDTQYF.

The chain employs TRBV7-8 and TRBJ1-2, with D unclear. Germline V gene data show CDR1 as SGHVS and CDR2 as FQNEAQ. V gave up 5 bases and J gave up 3 bases, with 7 bases separating them. The CDR3 consists of 12 residues. CDR3 residues: CASSPYHYGYTF. CDR3 DNA: TGTGCCAGCAGCCCGTATCACTATGGCTACACCTTC.

This rearrangement joins TRBV11-2 to TRBJ1-6, with a possible D match to TRBD1 (6 bases). The CDR3 contains 14 residues. Looked up from germline, CDR1 is SGHAT and CDR2 is FQNNGV. With 5 bases removed from V and 8 bases from J, the gap between germline ends came to 13 bases. The CDR3 region has the DNA TGTGCCAGCAGCCAAACAGGGCCCTATTCACCCCTCCACTTT. It specifies CASSQTGPYSPLHF.

The V call is TRBV9, the J call TRBJ2-3; 9 nucleotides align to TRBD2. CDR3 length: 15 amino acids. Germline V gives CDR1 SGDLS, CDR2 YYNGEE. The V gene end was trimmed by 2 bases and the J gene end by 3 bases; junction bases not matched to a gene: 4. The CDR3 protein is CASSVEREATDTQYF. For the CDR3, the DNA is TGTGCCAGCAGCGTGGAGCGGGAGGCGACAGATACGCAGTATTTT.

The chain recombines TRBV28 with TRBJ1-4; 9 nucleotides agree with TRBD1. V lost 10 bases to trimming and J lost 3 bases; unmatched junction nucleotides: 3. This CDR3 region has 13 residues. Germline lookup yields CDR1 MDHEN and CDR2 SYDVKM. The CDR3 reads CATRDRANEKLFF. CDR3 nucleotides: TGTGCCACCCGGGACAGGGCTAATGAAAAACTGTTTTTT.

The chain carries TRBV19 and TRBJ2-3, with D perhaps matching TRBD1 (6 bases). Germline loops: CDR1 LNHDA, CDR2 SQIVND (reference sequence). V was clipped by 6 bases and J by 6 bases, with 13 bases between them. CDR3 length: 13 residues. Here the CDR3 DNA reads TGTGCCAGTAGCAACACAGGGATGGATACGCAGTATTTT. It specifies CASSNTGMDTQYF.

The chain carries TRBV5-1 and TRBJ2-2; D remains unclear. Germline assignment: CDR1 SGHRS and CDR2 YFSETQ. This CDR3 spans 15 amino acids. Trimming removed 0 bases at V and 3 bases at J, with 9 bases between. The CDR3 loop is CASSLEWLHTGELFF. The DNA of the CDR3 is TGCGCCAGCAGCTTGGAATGGCTTCACACCGGGGAGCTGTTTTTT.

The chain employs TRBV5-5 and TRBJ1-6; no reliable D call. Germline CDR1 and CDR2: SGHKS and YYEKEE (reference sequence). The CDR3 covers 14 residues. Trimming took off 2 bases at V and 8 bases at J, with 11 bases between the two ends. DNA of the CDR3: TGTGCCAGCAGCTTATCGGGAGGAGATTCACCCCTCCACTTT. This sequence encodes CASSLSGGDSPLHF. The whole variable domain, filled in from reference TRBV5-5 and TRBJ1-6, reads DAGVTQSPTHLIKTRGQQVTLRCSPISGHKSVSWYQQVLGQGPQFIFQYYEKEERGRGNFPDRFSARQFPNYSSELNVNALLLGDSALYLCASSLSGGDSPLHFGNGTRLTVT.

This sequence joins TRBV9 and TRBJ2-7; a weak D match, TRBD2 (6 bases). Germline CDR1 SGDLS, CDR2 YYNGEE. The CDR3 spans 19 residues. The ends were cut back, 0 bases at V and 4 bases at J, with 26 bases in the middle. The DNA of the CDR3 is TGTGCCAGCAGCGTAGGGAAGGGTGAGGGGACTCCTAGAAGGTACGAGCAGTACTTC. It yields the protein CASSVGKGEGTPRRYEQYF.

The chain couples TRBV4-2 to TRBJ2-7; a possible D gene is TRBD2 (5 bases). Germline V gives CDR1 LGHNA, CDR2 YNFKEQ. This CDR3 is built from 16 residues. Trimming took off 4 bases at V and 5 bases at J, with 21 bases between the two ends. The CDR3 nucleotides read TGTGCCAGCAGCCTGTCTCAGAGGGAGATTATCGACGAGCAGTACTTC. It codes for CASSLSQREIIDEQYF.

The gene calls are TRBV5-1 and TRBJ2-7, with D possibly matching TRBD2 (5 bases). Trimming cost V 0 bases and J 6 bases, with 13 bases left between them. The CDR3 has 14 amino acids. Germline V gene data show CDR1 as SGHRS and CDR2 as YFSETQ. The CDR3 loop reads CASSLARRGLEQYF. The CDR3 coding sequence is TGCGCCAGCAGCTTGGCCCGGCGAGGGCTCGAGCAGTACTTC. Full variable domain (remainder filled in from reference TRBV5-1 and TRBJ2-7): KAGVTQTPRYLIKTRGQQVTLSCSPISGHRSVSWYQQTPGQGLQFLFEYFSETQRNKGNFPGRFSGRQFSNSRSEMNVSTLELGDSALYLCASSLARRGLEQYFGPGTRLTVT.

J is TRBJ2-3 and V is TRBV18, with 9 bases fitting TRBD2. V dropped 8 bases and J dropped 0; count of bases not matched to a gene: 9. CDR1 is KGHSH, CDR2 LQKENI, per germline. The CDR3 is 16 residues long. CDR3: CASHSGTSSSTDTQYF. Here the CDR3 DNA reads TGTGCCAGCCATTCCGGGACTAGCTCCAGCACAGATACGCAGTATTTT.

The rearrangement links TRBV7-2 to TRBJ2-5; 7 nucleotides match TRBD1. Germline loops: CDR1 SGHTA, CDR2 FQGNSA. Trimming took 1 base from V and 5 from J; bases not matched to a gene: 4. The CDR3 totals 14 residues. The CDR3 reads CASSLEGGTETQYF. In nucleotides, the CDR3 is TGTGCCAGCAGCTTAGAAGGGGGCACCGAGACCCAGTACTTC.

This clone was counted a few times. This sequence joins TRBV28 and TRBJ2-7, with 8 positions matching TRBD1. J lost 7 bases, V lost 6 bases, and 11 bases had no gene match. This CDR3 contains 14 residues. CDR1 is MDHEN, CDR2 SYDVKM, per germline. The CDR3 DNA follows: TGTGCCAGCAGGGAGTGGACAGGGACGGAGGAGCAGTACTTC. Its translation: CASREWTGTEEQYF.

This chain uses TRBV30 with TRBJ1-4; D unclear. There are 14 residues in the CDR3. The germline gives CDR1 GTSNPN, CDR2 SVGIG (reference sequence). With 0 bases removed from V and 8 bases from J, the gap between germline ends came to 13 bases. CDR3 nucleotide sequence: TGTGCCTGGAGTGTAGATAGCAAAAAGGAAAAACTGTTTTTT. It codes for CAWSVDSKKEKLFF.

The V and J genes are TRBV5-4 and TRBJ2-1; 9 bases align to TRBD2. CDR1 is SGHNT and CDR2 is YYREEE in the germline V gene (reference sequence). This CDR3 has 14 residues. With V trimmed by 2 bases and J by 10 bases, 7 bases remained unmatched. The CDR3 bases are TGTGCCAGCAGCTTAGCGGGAGGTATGGACGAGCAGTTCTTC. Translation gives CASSLAGGMDEQFF.

For the CDR3, the DNA is TGTGCCAGTAGTGAGTCAGGGGGCGTCAACGAGCAGTACTTC. Its protein is CASSESGGVNEQYF. V usage is TRBV19 and J usage is TRBJ2-7; 8 bases map to TRBD1. Germline CDR1 LNHDA, CDR2 SQIVND (reference sequence). The CDR3 runs 14 residues. V trimming: 5 bases; J trimming: 5 bases; junction bases outside the gene matches: 8.

The chain links TRBV7-8 to TRBJ2-7, with 11 bases aligning to TRBD2. The trim removed 5 bases at V and 6 bases at J, leaving 9 bases unmatched. This CDR3 region has 15 residues. Germline assignment: CDR1 SGHVS and CDR2 FQNEAQ. The CDR3 coding sequence is TGTGCCAGCAGCCCACTACTAGCGGGAGTGTTCGAGCAGTACTTC. Its translation is CASSPLLAGVFEQYF.

This chain links TRBV11-3 with TRBJ2-1; a weak D match, TRBD1 (5 bases). Germline assignment: CDR1 SGHNT and CDR2 YENEEA. CDR3 length equals 16 residues. With 5 bases removed from V and 8 bases from J, the gap between germline ends came to 22 bases. The CDR3 here is CASSKGELGRRDEQFF. CDR3 bases: TGTGCCAGCAGCAAGGGCGAGCTGGGGCGCAGGGATGAGCAGTTCTTC.

This chain links TRBV5-1 with TRBJ2-7, with TRBD1 matching 7 bases. The CDR3 runs to 13 residues. Germline-derived CDR1 and CDR2 are SGHRS and YFSETQ. V lost 0 bases to trimming and J lost 6 bases; unmatched junction nucleotides: 3. The chain's CDR3 is CASSLGQGGEQYF. The CDR3 region has the DNA TGCGCCAGCAGCTTGGGACAGGGTGGCGAGCAGTACTTC.

The chain is built from TRBV6-2 or TRBV6-3 and TRBJ1-1; D might be TRBD1 (6 bases). The CDR3 runs to 12 residues. CDR1 is MNHEY and CDR2 is SVGEGT in the germline V gene. Trimming removed 6 bases at V and 7 bases at J, with 12 bases between. The CDR3 nucleotides read TGTGCCAGCAGCCGTAAAGGGGGTGAAGCTTTCTTT. Translating gives CASSRKGGEAFF.

The chain recombines TRBV19 with TRBJ1-5; D gene uncertain. The V gene lost 2 bases and the J gene lost 4 bases, with 6 bases spanning the gap. CDR3 length: 13 residues. CDR1 is LNHDA, CDR2 SQIVND, per germline (reference sequence). The CDR3: CASSIRRNQPQHF. The CDR3 DNA reads TGTGCCAGTAGTATACGTAGAAATCAGCCCCAGCATTTT.

This chain links TRBV6-5 with TRBJ2-1; D possibly corresponds to TRBD2 (6 bases). With 6 bases removed from V and 1 base from J, the gap between germline ends came to 7 bases. The CDR3 is 13 residues long. Germline V CDR1 and CDR2: MNHEY, SVGAGI. The CDR3 loop is CASRGGSYNEQFF. CDR3 nucleotides: TGTGCCAGCAGGGGGGGATCCTACAATGAGCAGTTCTTC.